This TCR beta chain comes out of a study of T cells in localized non-small cell lung cancer. With regard to this clone: Antigen specificity is unknown.

The length of the CDR3 is 12 residues. V trimming: 7 bases; J trimming: 6 bases; junction bases outside the gene matches: 6. Per germline, CDR1 SQVTM and CDR2 ANQGSEA. Repertoires were generated with immunoSEQ multiplex PCR, while TCRdb's copy carries only in-frame clones and drops some. The sample lists tens of thousands of clones; around four fifths were seen once. The study, taken as a whole, reports: Within adjacent lung there appeared a median around 57 of the top 100 tumor clones. A higher density of T cells in blood coincided with extended overall survival.

This specimen was peripheral blood, taken before any cancer treatment. The TCR was taken from a male donor older than 55 with stage II squamous cell lung carcinoma. This chain joins TRBV29-1 and TRBJ2-1, with 7 bases that match TRBD1. For the CDR3, the DNA is TGCAGCGCCAAAACAGGGGTCAATGAGCAGTTCTTC. Protein product: CSAKTGVNEQFF.